The 9 T cell receptor beta chains below come from one sample, sequenced in a study of CD8 T cells in ankylosing spondylitis. TCRdb re-called the 5' RACE reads through MiXCR, storing one row per CDR3 protein. This table has approximately 220,000 distinct CDR3 sequences, about 10% appearing once. Sequenced sample: blood, either unsorted or a sorted T cell fraction (not recorded which). The receptors were gathered from a male donor with ankylosing spondylitis or in good health (not recorded which).

In this sample, this clonotype turned up a few times. The chain couples TRBV7-3 to TRBJ2-3; 11 bases agree with TRBD2. Germline V gives CDR1 SGHTA, CDR2 FQGTGA. The J segment lost 7 bases and the V segment lost 5 bases, leaving 5 bases of the junction unmatched. The CDR3 sequence is 14 residues long. The CDR3 protein is CASSPTSGEHTQYF. Written as DNA, the CDR3 is TGTGCCAGCAGCCCGACTAGCGGGGAGCATACGCAGTATTTT.

V is TRBV20-1 and J is TRBJ1-1; 7 nucleotides line up with TRBD1. From germline, CDR1 is DFQATT and CDR2 SNEGSKA (reference sequence). This CDR3 contains 13 residues. The V gene end was trimmed by 3 bases and the J gene end by 8 bases; junction bases not matched to a gene: 9. DNA of the CDR3: TGCAGTGCTAGTCCCCCGGGACAGACCGAAGCTTTCTTT. Translating gives CSASPPGQTEAFF.

The sample holds many counts of this clonotype. CDR3 in amino acids: CASSDSAGGYTF. CDR3 nucleotides: TGTGCCAGCAGTGACTCGGCCGGAGGCTACACCTTC. This chain uses TRBV6-4 with TRBJ1-2; no reliable D call. V dropped 0 bases and J dropped 8 bases, with 7 bases sitting between them. This CDR3 spans 12 amino acids. Germline lookup yields CDR1 MRHNA and CDR2 SNTAGT.

The sample holds many counts of this clonotype. This sequence joins TRBV15 and TRBJ1-4, with D unresolved. Germline V CDR1 and CDR2: LNHNV, YYDKDF (reference sequence). V dropped 0 bases and J dropped 5 bases, with 10 bases sitting between them. This CDR3 has 15 amino acids. The CDR3, as DNA: TGTGCCACCAGCAGAGATCTGGCCAAGAATGAAAAACTGTTTTTT. Translated: CATSRDLAKNEKLFF.

This clonotype was observed at least ten times. The V gene is TRBV7-9, the J gene TRBJ1-1; D may be TRBD1 (6 bases). Per germline, CDR1 SEHNR and CDR2 FQNEAQ (reference sequence). The CDR3 consists of 16 residues. The V gene lost 6 bases and the J gene lost 1 base, with 18 bases spanning the gap. The DNA of the CDR3 is TGTGCCAGCAGTTGGCCCGTGGACAGACCGAACACTGAAGCTTTCTTT. Amino acids: CASSWPVDRPNTEAFF.

Many counts were recorded for this clonotype. This chain connects TRBV7-3 to TRBJ2-2, with D perhaps matching TRBD1 (6 bases). With 2 bases removed from V and 5 bases from J, the gap between germline ends came to 12 bases. The V gene's germline CDR1 is SGHTA and CDR2 FQGTGA. There are 15 residues in the CDR3. The CDR3 region is CASSLQGRGTGELFF. CDR3 DNA sequence: TGTGCCAGCAGCTTACAGGGGAGAGGGACCGGGGAGCTGTTTTTT.

This clonotype was counted at least ten times. The genes are TRBV20-1 and TRBJ2-2; 8 nucleotides line up with TRBD1. After removal of 5 bases from V and 6 bases from J, the junction contained 11 bases not matched to a gene. Germline V gives CDR1 DFQATT, CDR2 SNEGSKA (reference sequence). This CDR3 is 15 amino acids long. CDR3 in DNA: TGCAGTGCTCCAACCCGGCAGGGGGCGTCCGGGGAGCTGTTTTTT. Amino acids: CSAPTRQGASGELFF.

CDR3 loop: CASSHTTENNEQFF. The CDR3 DNA is TGTGCCAGCAGCCACACGACAGAGAACAATGAGCAGTTCTTC. The V call is TRBV3-1, the J call TRBJ2-1, with a tentative D call TRBD1 (5 bases). Deletions cut 3 bases from V and 5 bases from J, with 11 bases between. CDR3 length: 14 amino acids. The germline V gene has CDR1 LGHDT and CDR2 YNNKEL (reference sequence).

In its sample, this clonotype was seen many times. V usage is TRBV11-1 and J usage is TRBJ2-3, with D possibly being TRBD2 (5 bases). CDR1 is SGHAT, CDR2 FQDESV, per germline (reference sequence). The length of the CDR3 is 13 residues. The V end lost 1 base, the J end lost 6 bases, and 8 bases lay between the germline ends. CDR3 coding DNA: TGTGCCAGCAGCTTAGAGATAGCGGATACGCAGTATTTT. It translates to CASSLEIADTQYF.